Detailed here is one TCR beta chain. RNA totalling roughly 0.5 to 1 ug underwent reverse transcription with random hexamers. TCRdb processed the immunoSEQ multiplex PCR reads anew with MiXCR; each CDR3 protein has one entry. The sample yields about 160,000 distinct CDR3 sequences, approximately 95% seen once. The V end lost 0 bases, the J end lost 6 bases, and 5 bases lay between the germline ends. The CDR3 covers 13 residues. The germline V gene has CDR1 LGHDT and CDR2 YNNKEL (reference sequence). This entry comes from a study of CD8 T cells in Susac syndrome. TEMRA cells were enriched by FACS, while CD8+ and CD4+ T cells were obtained through a negative isolation that was performed magnetically.

What was sequenced was CD4+ T cells from PBMCs. This receptor was obtained from a human donor with multiple sclerosis. This chain connects TRBV3-1 to TRBJ2-2; the D is unclear. The CDR3 reads CASSQEGPGELFF. For the CDR3, the DNA is TGTGCCAGCAGCCAAGAAGGGCCCGGGGAGCTGTTTTTT.